Here is one T cell receptor (beta chain) with its context. Its specificity is not known. A read error may explain this, as a much larger clone is one base away. The data are from a study of Graves' ophthalmopathy and Graves' hyperthyroidism. Study-wide background: No treatment had been given when peripheral blood was collected at initial diagnosis.

Uncontrolled infections, pregnancy, lactation or other autoimmune diseases led to patient exclusion. Each diagnosis was determined on the basis of clinical symptoms, serum thyroxine, TRAb, thyroid ultrasound and orbital computed tomography. RNA transcripts yielded amplified TCR beta CDR3 regions. Amplification began with first-round RT-PCR using HTBI primers, then second-round multiplex PCR was performed. TCRdb re-called the multiplex PCR reads with MiXCR, one entry per CDR3 protein. The table includes some 200,000 distinct CDR3 sequences, less than 30% detected once. Study conclusions and caveats: The model's ophthalmopathy progression predictions had less than 71% sensitivity and about 72% specificity.

V lost 2 bases and J 0 bases, leaving 2 bases between the germline ends. This CDR3 comprises 14 residues. Germline V CDR1 and CDR2: MNHEY, SVGEGT. Sequenced sample: peripheral blood. The chain carries TRBV6-2 or TRBV6-3 and TRBJ2-6, with D hard to call. The receptor was isolated from a man in his fifties or sixties with Graves' ophthalmopathy. The DNA for the CDR3 is TGTGCCAGCAGTTACGGCTCTGGGGCCAACGTCCTGACTTTC. Translated: CASSYGSGANVLTF.